This TCR beta chain originates from a study of regulatory T cells in long-lasting Graves disease. Time point in this sample: newly diagnosed GD, antithyroid drugs for less than 3 months. PBMC RNA was the source of the TCR library. A peripheral blood sample, about 9.4 milliliters in volume, was drawn into EDTA tubes. Sequencing libraries for TCR beta were prepared with iRepertoire HTBI primers and Arm-PCR of CDR3 regions. TCRdb redid the calling of the multiplex PCR reads with MiXCR, one entry per CDR3 protein. This table holds around 400,000 distinct CDR3 sequences, approximately 10% found once. This CDR3 contains 16 residues. V gave up 5 bases and J gave up 7 bases, with 24 bases separating them. CDR1 is SEHNR and CDR2 is FQNEAQ in the germline V gene (reference sequence). The data were also submitted as part of a second study, on T cells in Graves' hyperthyroidism and ophthalmopathy.

The J gene is TRBJ2-7, the V gene TRBV7-9; the D gene is possibly TRBD2 (5 bases). The TCR originated in a woman younger than 30 with Graves disease. The sequencing here drew on peripheral blood mononuclear cells (PBMCs), taken at new diagnosis, from a patient treated with antithyroid drugs. The CDR3 DNA is TGTGCCAGCAGCCCCCTCGAGGGCCGTGGGTATCGGGAGCAGTACTTC. This translates into CASSPLEGRGYREQYF.